These 15 T cell receptor beta chains share one sample of origin, sequenced in a study of regulatory T cells in long-lasting Graves disease. Stated time point: newly diagnosed GD, antithyroid drugs for less than 3 months. After RNA was extracted from PBMCs, the TCR library was made from it. CDR3 regions were amplified by Arm-PCR using iRepertoire HTBI primers to build TCR beta libraries. In TCRdb, the multiplex PCR reads were re-called with MiXCR into one record per CDR3 protein. The sample lists fewer than 450,000 distinct CDR3 sequences; 15% were seen once. This sample was also put to use in a study of T cells in Graves' hyperthyroidism and ophthalmopathy.

Sequences were derived from peripheral blood mononuclear cells (PBMCs), sampled at new diagnosis, from a patient treated with antithyroid drugs. All receptors come from a woman between 40 and 50 years old with Graves disease.

As concerns this clonotype: As the CDR3 is not closed by the conserved phenylalanine or tryptophan, this likely results from a read error. This chain joins TRBV11-2 and TRBJ2-5; TRBD1 or TRBD2 may be the D gene (6 bases each). V was cut by 5 bases and J by 5 bases, with 15 bases left in between. The CDR3 has 14 residues. Germline loops: CDR1 SGHAT, CDR2 FQNNGV. The CDR3 coding sequence is TGTGCCAGCAGCCCGCGTAGGGGGACTGAGACCCAGTACATC. Residues: CASSPRRGTETQYI.

This clonotype was counted many times. This sequence joins TRBV12-3 or TRBV12-4 and TRBJ2-3, with TRBD2 matching 12 bases. This CDR3 is built from 15 residues. Losses at the gene ends were 6 bases for V and 6 bases for J; bases not matched to a gene: 7. The CDR3, as DNA: TGTGCCAGCAGACCGACTAGCGGGGGCTCCGATACGCAGTATTTT. Translation: CASRPTSGGSDTQYF.

There are a few counts of this clonotype. This rearrangement joins TRBV5-1 to TRBJ2-2; 9 bases fit TRBD2. This CDR3 has 16 residues. Trimming took 5 bases from V and 1 from J; bases not matched to a gene: 6. Per germline, CDR1 SGHRS and CDR2 YFSETQ. The CDR3 reads CASREAGGRNTGELFF. CDR3 bases: TGCGCCAGCAGGGAAGCGGGAGGCCGGAACACCGGGGAGCTGTTTTTT.

This clonotype was found a few times. V and J are TRBV20-1 and TRBJ2-3; D possibly corresponds to TRBD1 (5 bases). The CDR3 contains 14 residues. V was trimmed by 6 bases and J by 0 bases, leaving 13 bases between them. Germline V gives CDR1 DFQATT, CDR2 SNEGSKA (reference sequence). Here the CDR3 reads CSAKTVSSTDTQYF. In nucleotides, the CDR3 is TGCAGTGCAAAGACAGTCTCTAGCACAGATACGCAGTATTTT.

There are many counts of this clonotype. The CDR3 region is CASSDQARGTEAFF. CDR3 nucleotide sequence: TGTGCCAGTTCCGACCAGGCCAGGGGCACTGAAGCTTTCTTT. V usage is TRBV19 and J usage is TRBJ1-1; tentative D call: TRBD1 (6 bases). Germline loops: CDR1 LNHDA, CDR2 SQIVND (reference sequence). This CDR3 is 14 amino acids long. Trimming left V 8 bases short and J 4 bases short, with 17 bases between.

This clonotype was detected many times. V gene TRBV6-2 or TRBV6-3 combines with J gene TRBJ2-6; 8 bases fit TRBD1. V gave up 2 bases and J gave up 0 bases; unmatched junction bases: 6. Germline V gene lookup returns CDR1 MNHEY and CDR2 SVGEGT. The CDR3 is 18 residues long. CDR3 DNA sequence: TGTGCCAGCAGTTACAACGGACAGGGTATCTCTGGGGCCAACGTCCTGACTTTC. It yields the protein CASSYNGQGISGANVLTF.

Many counts were recorded for this clonotype. The CDR3 loop reads CASSPDTQWSPLHF. CDR3 nucleotides: TGTGCCAGCTCACCGGATACCCAATGGTCACCCCTCCACTTT. This chain joins TRBV18 and TRBJ1-6; D is uncertain. CDR1 and CDR2 from the germline V gene are KGHSH and LQKENI. Trimming pared 3 bases from V and 10 bases from J, leaving 13 bases between. The CDR3 is 14 amino acids. Filled out from reference TRBV18 and TRBJ1-6, the complete variable domain reads NAGVMQNPRHLVRRRGQEARLRCSPMKGHSHVYWYRQLPEEGLKFMVYLQKENIIDESGMPKERFSAEFPKEGPSILRIQQVVRGDSAAYFCASSPDTQWSPLHFGNGTRLTVT.

There are many counts of this clonotype. V usage is TRBV12-3 or TRBV12-4 and J usage is TRBJ2-7, with TRBD1 identical over 10 bases. CDR3 length: 14 residues. V shed 7 bases and J 6 bases; nucleotides not matched to a gene: 9. The CDR3 here is CASTLDRGLAEQYF. The CDR3 DNA follows: TGTGCCAGCACCCTGGACAGGGGGTTGGCCGAGCAGTACTTC.

In this sample, this clonotype turned up many times. The chain is built from TRBV12-3 or TRBV12-4 and TRBJ1-5; TRBD1 might be the D (6 bases). V was shortened by 6 bases and J by 2 bases, with 14 bases between the two germline ends. The CDR3 is 15 amino acids. The CDR3: CASSLEGVGNQPQHF. The CDR3 DNA follows: TGTGCCAGCAGCCTTGAGGGGGTAGGCAATCAGCCCCAGCATTTT.

The genes are TRBV7-2 and TRBJ1-5; no reliable D call. Germline V CDR1 and CDR2: SGHTA, FQGNSA. Trimming removed 3 bases from V and 0 bases from J, with 3 bases in between. This CDR3 spans 13 amino acids. CDR3 coding DNA: TGTGCCAGCAGCTTTTTTAGCAATCAGCCCCAGCATTTT. Protein: CASSFFSNQPQHF.

This clonotype was seen more than once but under ten times. This chain connects TRBV3-1 to TRBJ1-6, with D possibly being TRBD1 (5 bases). Trimming pared 4 bases from V and 0 bases from J, leaving 10 bases between. CDR1 and CDR2 from the germline V gene are LGHDT and YNNKEL (reference sequence). CDR3 length: 16 residues. The CDR3 nucleotides are TGTGCCAGCAGCCCGAGTGACAGCTCCTATAATTCACCCCTCCACTTT. Its protein product is CASSPSDSSYNSPLHF.

This clonotype was recorded many times. CDR3 bases: TGTGCCAGCAGCTTCTTACAGGGTTCGGCTGAAAAACTGTTTTTT. Amino acids: CASSFLQGSAEKLFF. The chain links TRBV7-9 to TRBJ1-4; D may be TRBD1 (6 bases). In germline, CDR1 is SEHNR, CDR2 FQNEAQ (reference sequence). The CDR3 has 15 amino acids. Trimming stripped 3 bases from V and 7 bases from J, with 15 bases between.

V is TRBV28 and J is TRBJ1-4; 8 positions match TRBD1. V was clipped by 9 bases and J by 8 bases; unmatched bases: 8. Germline CDR1 is MDHEN and CDR2 is SYDVKM. The CDR3 extends over 13 amino acids. The CDR3 DNA follows: TGTGCCAGTAGCCCGACAGGGGCCGAAAAACTGTTTTTT. It specifies CASSPTGAEKLFF.

This clonotype was counted many times. The chain has TRBV30 and TRBJ2-1; 8 bases are a match to TRBD2. This CDR3 has 15 amino acids. With V trimmed by 7 bases and J by 3 bases, 11 bases remained unmatched. Germline V CDR1 and CDR2: GTSNPN, SVGIG (reference sequence). The CDR3 protein is CASSRGAGVYNEQFF. CDR3 nucleotide sequence: TGTGCCTCCTCGCGGGGGGCGGGAGTCTACAATGAGCAGTTCTTC. Using reference TRBV30 and TRBJ2-1 for the parts outside the CDR3, the full variable domain is SQTIHQWPATLVQPVGSPLSLECTVEGTSNPNLYWYRQAAGRGLQLLFYSVGIGQISSEVPQNLSASRPQDRQFILSSKKLLLSDSGFYLCASSRGAGVYNEQFFGPGTRLTVL.

This clonotype was detected many times. The J gene is TRBJ2-1, the V gene TRBV20-1; 9 positions match TRBD1. After removal of 4 bases from V and 2 bases from J, the junction contained 9 bases not matched to a gene. The CDR3 is made up of 16 amino acids. The V gene's germline CDR1 is DFQATT and CDR2 SNEGSKA (reference sequence). The CDR3, as DNA: TGCAGTGCTATCCCAGGACAGGGGCGAGCCTACAATGAGCAGTTCTTC. Protein: CSAIPGQGRAYNEQFF.